A single sample is the source of the 15 T cell receptor beta chains below, sequenced in a study of control samples from healthy donors and cancer patients. Clones were read by immunoSEQ multiplex PCR, and TCRdb kept only the in-frame ones, dropping some. Here the sample spans approximately 140,000 clones, 80% to 95% being singletons. Sequencing was carried out using blood. Source of these receptors: a young man in good health.

The DNA of the CDR3 is TGTGCCAGAAGGTGGGGACAGGGCTATGGCTACACCTTC. It translates to CARRWGQGYGYTF. The chain recombines TRBV5-3 with TRBJ1-2, with 9 bases identical to TRBD1. TRBV5-3 is an ORF, and what it does is uncertain. The trim removed 5 bases at V and 4 bases at J, leaving 3 bases unmatched. This CDR3 has 13 amino acids.

The chain couples TRBV10-3 to TRBJ1-1; 9 bases fit TRBD1. J lost 0 bases, V lost 6 bases, and 2 bases had no gene match. The CDR3 sequence is 14 residues long. Germline CDR1 and CDR2: ENHRY and SYGVKD. CDR3 bases: TGTGCCATCAGGGGGACAGGGATGAACACTGAAGCTTTCTTT. Encoded protein: CAIRGTGMNTEAFF.

The CDR3 nucleotides read TGTGCCAGCAGTATCACGGGAGGAAACTCCTACGAGCAGTACTTC. Protein: CASSITGGNSYEQYF. The chain has TRBV2 and TRBJ2-7, with 7 positions matching TRBD2. The junction had 7 bases not matched to a gene; V was cut back by 5 bases and J by 0 bases. The CDR3 runs to 15 residues. Germline lookup yields CDR1 SNHLY and CDR2 FYNNEI.

This chain connects TRBV24-1 to TRBJ1-5; D is undetermined. The germline V gene encodes CDR1 KGHDR and CDR2 SFDVKD. Trimming shortened V by 6 bases and J by 1 base, and 6 bases separated the two germline ends. The CDR3 covers 13 residues. The CDR3 DNA reads as TGTGCCACCAGTCGTTCGAGCAATCAGCCCCAGCATTTT. Its protein product is CATSRSSNQPQHF.

This chain links TRBV5-5 with TRBJ2-7; no reliable D call. V was clipped by 5 bases and J by 0 bases, with 9 bases between them. The CDR3 contains 13 residues. Per the germline V gene, CDR1 is SGHKS and CDR2 is YYEKEE (reference sequence). The CDR3 spells CASRSESSYEQYF. DNA for the CDR3: TGTGCCAGCAGATCAGAAAGCTCCTACGAGCAGTACTTC.

V usage is TRBV28 and J usage is TRBJ2-7; D uncertain. This CDR3 is 12 amino acids long. Germline V gives CDR1 MDHEN, CDR2 SYDVKM. V was trimmed by 6 bases and J by 4 bases, leaving 10 bases between them. CDR3 in DNA: TGTGCCAGCAGCCTCTCCCCTTACGAGCAGTACTTC. As protein: CASSLSPYEQYF.

V and J are TRBV28 and TRBJ2-7, with D possibly being TRBD1 (5 bases). Germline V gives CDR1 MDHEN, CDR2 SYDVKM. The CDR3 has 15 residues. V dropped 6 bases and J dropped 2 bases, with 17 bases sitting between them. CDR3 loop: CASRPSYKGTYEQYF. DNA for the CDR3: TGTGCCAGCAGGCCCTCCTATAAGGGGACCTACGAGCAGTACTTC. Full variable domain (missing parts from reference TRBV28 and TRBJ2-7): DVKVTQSSRYLVKRTGEKVFLECVQDMDHENMFWYRQDPGLGLRLIYFSYDVKMKEKGDIPEGYSVSREKKERFSLILESASTNQTSMYLCASRPSYKGTYEQYFGPGTRLTVT.

The V and J genes are TRBV7-9 and TRBJ1-5; 9 nucleotides match TRBD1. Germline V lookup: CDR1 SEHNR, CDR2 FQNEAQ (reference sequence). Trimming removed 5 bases from V and 7 bases from J; junction bases left unmatched: 6. There are 14 residues in the CDR3. The DNA of the CDR3 is TGTGCCAGCAGCCCACAGGGGGCAGGACAGCCCCAGCATTTT. It translates to CASSPQGAGQPQHF. The full variable domain, in which reference TRBV7-9 and TRBJ1-5 provide the parts outside the CDR3, is DTGVSQNPRHKITKRGQNVTFRCDPISEHNRLYWYRQTLGQGPEFLTYFQNEAQLEKSRLLSDRFSAERPKGSFSTLEIQRTEQGDSAMYLCASSPQGAGQPQHFGDGTRLSIL.

The genes are TRBV28 and TRBJ2-7; 8 bases are a match to TRBD1. CDR3 size: 11 residues. V trimming: 6 bases; J trimming: 9 bases; junction bases outside the gene matches: 4. Germline CDR1 and CDR2: MDHEN and SYDVKM. Here the CDR3 reads CASRDRGGQYF. In nucleotides, the CDR3 is TGTGCCAGCAGAGACAGGGGCGGGCAGTACTTC.

The genes are TRBV19 and TRBJ2-3, with D possibly matching TRBD2 (11 bases). The CDR3 consists of 21 residues. Germline values: CDR1 LNHDA, CDR2 SQIVND (reference sequence). The V end was cut by 7 bases, the J end by 1 base, with 33 bases between. In DNA, the CDR3 is TGTGCCAGTATCAGATTAAAACCGGGACAGGGGACTAGCGGTCGCACAGATACGCAGTATTTT. Protein product: CASIRLKPGQGTSGRTDTQYF.

This chain joins TRBV6-1 and TRBJ1-1; 7 positions agree with TRBD1. The CDR3 extends over 12 amino acids. In germline, CDR1 is MNHNS, CDR2 SASEGT. Trimming removed 0 bases from V and 10 bases from J; junction bases left unmatched: 2. The DNA for the CDR3 is TGTGCCAGCAGTGAAGCGAGGGGGCGAGCTTTCTTT. This codes for CASSEARGRAFF.

J is TRBJ2-6 and V is TRBV9; no definite D call. Germline-derived CDR1 and CDR2 are SGDLS and YYNGEE. The CDR3 sequence is 13 residues long. V lost 2 bases, J lost 0 bases, and 0 bases lay in between. CDR3 DNA: TGTGCCAGCAGCGTCTCTGGGGCCAACGTCCTGACTTTC. It yields the protein CASSVSGANVLTF.

The chain carries TRBV19 and TRBJ1-5; D gene unclear. Germline lookup yields CDR1 LNHDA and CDR2 SQIVND (reference sequence). This CDR3 comprises 18 residues. Between the trimmed V and J ends, which lost 5 bases and 1 base, there was a span of 21 bases. Here the CDR3 reads CASSPGVVPSRSNQPQHF. For the CDR3, the DNA is TGTGCCAGTAGTCCCGGCGTTGTACCGTCGAGGAGCAATCAGCCCCAGCATTTT.

This clone was seen just once. The V gene is TRBV27, the J gene TRBJ1-1; D gene ambiguous. This CDR3 comprises 13 residues. V was cut by 1 base and J by 7 bases, with 10 bases left in between. Germline V gene lookup returns CDR1 MNHEY and CDR2 SMNVEV (reference sequence). The CDR3 spells CASSLLAAGEAFF. The CDR3 DNA is TGTGCCAGCAGTTTATTGGCAGCTGGTGAAGCTTTCTTT.

V is TRBV2 and J is TRBJ2-3; unclear D gene. The ends were cut back, 5 bases at V and 6 bases at J, with 6 bases in the middle. Germline values: CDR1 SNHLY, CDR2 FYNNEI. This CDR3 has 11 amino acids. The DNA of the CDR3 is TGTGCCAGCAGTCTTCGCGATACGCAGTATTTT. Translating gives CASSLRDTQYF.